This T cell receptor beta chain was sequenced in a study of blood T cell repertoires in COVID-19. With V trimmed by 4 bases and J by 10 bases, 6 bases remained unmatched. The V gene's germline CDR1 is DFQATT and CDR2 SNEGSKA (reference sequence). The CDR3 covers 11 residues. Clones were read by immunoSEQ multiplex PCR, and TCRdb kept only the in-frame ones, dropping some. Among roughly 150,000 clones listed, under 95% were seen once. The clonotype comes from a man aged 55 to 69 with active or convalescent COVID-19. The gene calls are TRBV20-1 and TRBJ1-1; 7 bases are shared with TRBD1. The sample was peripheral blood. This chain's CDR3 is CSAISTGIAFF. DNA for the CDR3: TGCAGTGCTATATCGACAGGGATAGCTTTCTTT.